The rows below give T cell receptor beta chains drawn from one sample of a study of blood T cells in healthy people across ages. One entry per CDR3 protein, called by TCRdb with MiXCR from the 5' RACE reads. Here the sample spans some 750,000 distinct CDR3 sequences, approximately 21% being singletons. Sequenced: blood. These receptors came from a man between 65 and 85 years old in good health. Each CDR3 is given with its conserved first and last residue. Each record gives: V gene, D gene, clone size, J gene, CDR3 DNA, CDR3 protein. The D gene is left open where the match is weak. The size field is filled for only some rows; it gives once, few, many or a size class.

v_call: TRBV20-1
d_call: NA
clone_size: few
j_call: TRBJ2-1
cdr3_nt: TGCAGTGCTAGAAAGTTTGGGGCTAGCTCGTATGAGCAGTTCTTC
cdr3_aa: CSARKFGASSYEQFF

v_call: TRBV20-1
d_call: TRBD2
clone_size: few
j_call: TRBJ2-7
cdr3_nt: TGCAGTGCAAAAACTAGCGGGGGGCACTACGAGCAGTACTTC
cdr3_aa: CSAKTSGGHYEQYF

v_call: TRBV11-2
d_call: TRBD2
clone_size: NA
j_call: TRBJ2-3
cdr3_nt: TGTGCCAGCAGCTTTGCGGGGGGACGGGATACGCAGTATTTT
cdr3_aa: CASSFAGGRDTQYF

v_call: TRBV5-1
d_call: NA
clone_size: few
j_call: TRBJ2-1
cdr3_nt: TGCGCCAGCAGCTTGGCAGACTTATCCTACAATGAGCAGTTCTTC
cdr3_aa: CASSLADLSYNEQFF

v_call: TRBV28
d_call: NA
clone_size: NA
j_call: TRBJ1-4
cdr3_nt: TGTGCCAGCAGTGCCCGGGACACCTGGAATGAAAAACTGTTTTTT
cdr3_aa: CASSARDTWNEKLFF

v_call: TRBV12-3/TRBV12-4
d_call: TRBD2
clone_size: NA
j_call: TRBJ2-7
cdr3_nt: TGTGCCAGCAGTTCCGGGGGGATCTACGAGCAGTACTTC
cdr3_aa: CASSSGGIYEQYF

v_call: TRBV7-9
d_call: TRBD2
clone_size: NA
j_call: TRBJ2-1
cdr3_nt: TGTGCCAGCAGCCAACAGACTAGCGGGGGGAAAAAGAATGAGCAGTTCTTC
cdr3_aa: CASSQQTSGGKKNEQFF

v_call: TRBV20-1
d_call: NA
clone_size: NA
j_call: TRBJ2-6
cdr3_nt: TGCAGTGCTAAGCCACAGGTCTCTGGGGCCAACGTCCTGACTTTC
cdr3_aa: CSAKPQVSGANVLTF

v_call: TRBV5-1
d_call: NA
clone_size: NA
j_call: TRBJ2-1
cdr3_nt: TGCGCCAGCAGCCCTGGGGCTATTGGGAATGAGCAGTTCTTC
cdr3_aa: CASSPGAIGNEQFF

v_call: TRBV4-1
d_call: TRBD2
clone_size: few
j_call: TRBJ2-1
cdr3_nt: TGCGCCAGCAGCCAGGAGCGGGGGGGCCTCTACAATGAGCAGTTCTTC
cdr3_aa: CASSQERGGLYNEQFF

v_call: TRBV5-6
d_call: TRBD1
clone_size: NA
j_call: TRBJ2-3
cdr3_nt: TGTGCCAGCAGCTTGTTCGGGACAGGGACGAGCACAGATACGCAGTATTTT
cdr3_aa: CASSLFGTGTSTDTQYF

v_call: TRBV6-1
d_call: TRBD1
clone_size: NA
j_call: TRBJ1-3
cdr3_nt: TGTGCCAGCAGACCGACAGGGCTGAGTGGAAACACCATATATTTT
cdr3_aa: CASRPTGLSGNTIYF

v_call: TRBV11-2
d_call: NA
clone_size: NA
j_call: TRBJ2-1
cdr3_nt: TGTGCCAGCAGCTTAGGTCCCCCCGGGTCCTACAATGAGCAGTTCTTC
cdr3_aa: CASSLGPPGSYNEQFF

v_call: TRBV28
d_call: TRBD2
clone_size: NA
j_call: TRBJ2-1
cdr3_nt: TGTGCCAGCAGTTTCATCCGGGCGGGGGGTATTGAGCAGTTCTTC
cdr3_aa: CASSFIRAGGIEQFF